Reported below is one T cell receptor beta chain. Only in-frame clones appear in the TCRdb table, and some are missing; sequencing was by immunoSEQ multiplex PCR. The sample contains tens of thousands of clones, approximately 90% of which appear only once. Germline CDR1 reads MDHEN; CDR2 reads SYDVKM. After removal of 2 bases from V and 3 bases from J, the junction contained 7 bases not matched to a gene. This CDR3 comprises 17 residues. This entry is derived from a study of T cell changes during pregnancy in multiple sclerosis. The clonotype comes from a female donor with multiple sclerosis, enrolled in a pregnancy study. The material was peripheral blood, obtained in the third trimester of pregnancy. The chain uses TRBV28 and TRBJ2-2; 9 bases match TRBD1. The CDR3 DNA is TGTGCCAGCAGTTTACCCCCGGACAGGGGCGACACCGGGGAGCTGTTTTTT. It codes for CASSLPPDRGDTGELFF.